A selection of T cell receptor beta chains follows, all from one sample in a study of blood T cell repertoires in COVID-19. Assay: immunoSEQ multiplex PCR; the TCRdb copy retains only in-frame clones and omits some. The sample has 97,000 or so clones, around 80% seen once; the top ten hold 9.8%. The sample was peripheral blood. The source of these receptors is a man in his sixties with active or convalescent COVID-19. Both conserved end residues are part of each CDR3. The D gene is left open where the match is weak. Clone size, where shown, is once, few, many, or a class for clones that have expanded.

J: TRBJ1-1; length: 15; D: NA; size: NA; V: TRBV4-1; CDR3: CASSPAAGMNTEAFF; DNA: TGCGCCAGCAGCCCCGCGGCGGGGATGAACACTGAAGCTTTCTTT
J: TRBJ2-7; length: 13; D: NA; size: NA; V: TRBV5-1; CDR3: CASSLGGNYEQYF; DNA: TGCGCCAGCAGCTTGGGCGGGAACTACGAGCAGTACTTC
J: TRBJ2-2; length: 16; D: NA; size: NA; V: TRBV21-1; CDR3: CASSRRTDRETGELFF; DNA: TGTGCCAGCAGCAGAAGGACCGACAGGGAAACCGGGGAGCTGTTTTTT
J: TRBJ2-5; length: 14; D: TRBD2; size: NA; V: TRBV7-2; CDR3: CASSPGGRGETQYF; DNA: TGTGCCAGCAGTCCCGGCGGGAGGGGGGAGACCCAGTACTTC
J: TRBJ2-1; length: 17; D: NA; size: few; V: TRBV4-3; CDR3: CASSLTRGGGGPNEQFF; DNA: TGCGCCAGCAGCCTCACGAGAGGGGGGGGAGGGCCGAATGAGCAGTTCTTC
J: TRBJ2-4; length: 16; D: TRBD2; size: NA; V: TRBV6-1; CDR3: CASSGIAGLAKNIQYF; DNA: TGTGCCAGCAGTGGGATAGCGGGGCTAGCCAAAAACATTCAGTACTTC
J: TRBJ2-1; length: 13; D: NA; size: few; V: TRBV12-3/TRBV12-4; CDR3: CASSEGAYNEQFF; DNA: TGTGCCAGCAGTGAGGGAGCTTACAATGAGCAGTTCTTC
J: TRBJ2-3; length: 17; D: TRBD2; size: NA; V: TRBV5-1; CDR3: CASSRMSGGRITDTQYF; DNA: TGCGCCAGCAGCCGAATGTCGGGAGGGCGGATCACAGATACGCAGTATTTT
J: TRBJ2-1; length: 18; D: TRBD2; size: NA; V: TRBV7-3; CDR3: CASSFTSGRHLKNNEQFF; DNA: TGTGCCAGCAGCTTCACTAGCGGGAGGCACCTAAAAAACAATGAGCAGTTCTTC
J: TRBJ2-3; length: 14; D: NA; size: few; V: TRBV18; CDR3: CASSQTRGTDTQYF; DNA: TGTGCCAGCTCCCAAACTAGGGGCACAGATACGCAGTATTTT
J: TRBJ1-2; length: 11; D: NA; size: NA; V: TRBV6-5; CDR3: CASSYGASYTF; DNA: TGTGCCAGCAGTTACGGGGCGAGCTACACCTTC
J: TRBJ2-5; length: 15; D: NA; size: NA; V: TRBV24-1; CDR3: CATSDTDRFQETQYF; DNA: TGTGCCACCAGTGACACCGACAGGTTCCAAGAGACCCAGTACTTC
J: TRBJ2-5; length: 13; D: TRBD1; size: NA; V: TRBV7-9; CDR3: CASSTTGDETQYF; DNA: TGTGCCAGCAGTACTACAGGGGACGAGACCCAGTACTTC
J: TRBJ2-4; length: 20; D: TRBD1; size: NA; V: TRBV6-6; CDR3: CASSDDRGRRGTAAKNIQYF; DNA: TGTGCCAGCAGCGACGACAGGGGGCGTCGGGGTACAGCGGCCAAAAACATTCAGTACTTC
J: TRBJ1-2; length: 14; D: TRBD1; size: NA; V: TRBV7-2; CDR3: CASSLVGTGDGYTF; DNA: TGTGCCAGCAGCTTAGTGGGGACAGGAGATGGCTACACCTTC
J: TRBJ2-7; length: 14; D: NA; size: once; V: TRBV5-1; CDR3: CASSVGQSLDEQYF; DNA: TGCGCCAGCAGCGTCGGACAGTCCCTCGACGAGCAGTACTTC
J: TRBJ1-2; length: 13; D: TRBD1; size: NA; V: TRBV5-5; CDR3: CASSWGQGGGYTF; DNA: TGTGCCAGCAGCTGGGGACAGGGAGGGGGCTACACCTTC
J: TRBJ2-5; length: 18; D: TRBD1; size: NA; V: TRBV9; CDR3: CASSVAGRGTGGAETQYF; DNA: TGTGCCAGCAGCGTAGCGGGCCGGGGCACAGGGGGCGCGGAGACCCAGTACTTC
J: TRBJ2-5; length: 17; D: TRBD2; size: NA; V: TRBV28; CDR3: CASSPPLGAGGPETQYF; DNA: TGTGCCAGCAGTCCGCCCCTGGGAGCGGGAGGGCCAGAGACCCAGTACTTC
J: TRBJ1-2; length: 15; D: TRBD1; size: NA; V: TRBV3-1/TRBV3-2; CDR3: CASSQDLGQRNGYTF; DNA: TGTGCCAGCAGCCAAGATCTGGGACAGAGAAATGGCTACACCTTC
J: TRBJ1-6; length: 16; D: TRBD1; size: once; V: TRBV19; CDR3: CASAYGTGTYNSPLHF; DNA: TGTGCCAGTGCCTATGGGACAGGAACCTATAATTCACCCCTCCACTTT
J: TRBJ1-1; length: 17; D: TRBD1; size: NA; V: TRBV15; CDR3: CATSRTSTGTPNTEAFF; DNA: TGTGCCACCAGCAGAACTTCGACAGGGACCCCGAACACTGAAGCTTTCTTT
J: TRBJ1-2; length: 14; D: NA; size: NA; V: TRBV19; CDR3: CASSPSGDFYGYTF; DNA: TGTGCCAGTAGCCCCTCGGGTGACTTCTATGGCTACACCTTC
J: TRBJ2-2; length: 15; D: TRBD2; size: NA; V: TRBV7-2; CDR3: CASRSIAGNTGELFF; DNA: TGTGCCAGCAGATCGATAGCGGGAAACACCGGGGAGCTGTTTTTT
J: TRBJ2-1; length: 16; D: TRBD1; size: NA; V: TRBV9; CDR3: CASSARTGQGRDEQFF; DNA: TGTGCCAGCAGCGCAAGGACGGGACAGGGGAGGGATGAGCAGTTCTTC
J: TRBJ2-7; length: 16; D: NA; size: NA; V: TRBV7-9; CDR3: CASSLRDSYPSYEQYF; DNA: TGTGCCAGCAGCCTCCGCGACAGCTATCCATCCTACGAGCAGTACTTC